The 23 T cell receptor beta chains in this list originate from one sample, sequenced in a study of human CD8 memory T cell subsets. UMI-labeled 5' RACE was used, and it produced the TCR beta libraries. After re-calling the 5' RACE reads, TCRdb lists one entry per CDR3 protein, DNA absent. The sample table sets out 6,700 or so distinct CDR3 sequences. The authors defined TPEX cells as CCR7+ PD-1+ TIGIT+ early memory CD8+ T cells carrying exhausted-like traits. Sequencing used CD8+ T cells from PBMCs. Receptors originate from a human donor in good health.

This clonotype is labeled medium-sized based on frequency. V usage is TRBV12-3 or TRBV12-4 and J usage is TRBJ2-1. This CDR3 comprises 13 residues. The CDR3 sequence: CASASSTYNEQFF.

The chain has TRBV7-3 and TRBJ1-2; checking the TCRdb D call of TRBD1 is not possible without DNA. The CDR3 runs to 13 residues. Looked up from germline, CDR1 is SGHTA and CDR2 is FQGTGA. The CDR3 loop reads CASSFRDNYGYTF.

CDR3: CASEGLTYEQYF. The chain joins TRBV7-9 to TRBJ2-7; TCRdb's D call of TRBD2 is untestable without DNA. Per the germline V gene, CDR1 is SEHNR and CDR2 is FQNEAQ (reference sequence). The length of the CDR3 is 12 residues.

The chain employs TRBV24-1 and TRBJ2-2; as DNA is missing, the TRBD2 call by TCRdb cannot be tested. The CDR3 spans 14 residues. Germline V gives CDR1 KGHDR, CDR2 SFDVKD. The CDR3 loop is CATRSGRATGELFF.

CDR3 residues: CASRVDYYLDEQYF. The chain combines TRBV12-3 or TRBV12-4 with TRBJ2-7; the D gene TCRdb calls, TRBD2, cannot be checked with no DNA. This CDR3 is built from 14 residues.

This rearrangement joins TRBV5-6 to TRBJ1-1; TCRdb indicates TRBD1, and absent DNA this call remains unverified. The germline CDR1 and CDR2 sequences are SGHDT and YYEEEE. This CDR3 spans 17 amino acids. The CDR3 protein is CASIPFRDRGRNTEAFF.

The chain uses TRBV4-2 and TRBJ1-1. CDR1 is LGHNA and CDR2 is YNFKEQ in the germline V gene. This CDR3 is built from 12 residues. CDR3 sequence: CASSQDPDGAFF.

The gene calls are TRBV5-4 and TRBJ2-3; checking the TCRdb D call of TRBD2 is not possible without DNA. The CDR3 consists of 13 residues. CDR1 is SGHNT and CDR2 is YYREEE in the germline V gene (reference sequence). The CDR3: CASRAPGAYTQYF.

According to its frequency, this clonotype is medium-sized. The chain employs TRBV10-3 and TRBJ1-4; there is no DNA to check the TCRdb D call of TRBD1. From germline, CDR1 is ENHRY and CDR2 SYGVKD. This CDR3 has 14 amino acids. CDR3 region: CAISEGGTNEKLFF.

This clonotype is labeled medium-sized based on frequency. V is TRBV7-9 and J is TRBJ2-1; lacking DNA, the TRBD2 call made by TCRdb goes unchecked. This CDR3 region has 15 residues. Germline lookup yields CDR1 SEHNR and CDR2 FQNEAQ (reference sequence). The CDR3 spells CASSLGTSGGNEQFF.

This sequence joins TRBV19 and TRBJ2-2; checking the TCRdb D call of TRBD1 is not possible without DNA. This CDR3 contains 15 residues. CDR1 LNHDA and CDR2 SQIVND come from the germline V gene (reference sequence). The CDR3 reads CASSIWGENTGELFF.

This CDR3 reads CASSQDRQGRAEAFF. This chain connects TRBV4-3 to TRBJ1-1; with no DNA, the TCRdb D assignment of TRBD1 cannot be verified. Germline V CDR1 and CDR2: LGHNA, YSLEER. There are 15 residues in the CDR3.

The rearrangement links TRBV27 to TRBJ2-5; there is no DNA to check the TCRdb D call of TRBD2. There are 13 residues in the CDR3. From germline, CDR1 is MNHEY and CDR2 SMNVEV (reference sequence). CDR3 sequence: CASSFGREGTQYF.

This clonotype is labeled medium-sized based on frequency. This chain links TRBV20-1 with TRBJ1-2; TCRdb indicates TRBD1, and absent DNA this call remains unverified. CDR1 is DFQATT, CDR2 SNEGSKA, per germline (reference sequence). The CDR3 has 12 amino acids. This CDR3 is CSAGQGGYGYTF.

This clonotype registers medium-sized by frequency. The chain couples TRBV10-3 to TRBJ1-1; TCRdb indicates TRBD1, and absent DNA this call remains unverified. CDR1 is ENHRY and CDR2 is SYGVKD in the germline V gene. This CDR3 region has 13 residues. CDR3 amino acids: CAISSPGSTEAFF.

The chain employs TRBV20-1 and TRBJ2-7; TCRdb outputs TRBD1, but without DNA this stays unchecked. The CDR3 spans 15 residues. Germline CDR1 DFQATT, CDR2 SNEGSKA (reference sequence). CDR3: CSARDRGQVSYEQYF.

This chain connects TRBV6-2 or TRBV6-3 to TRBJ2-7; TCRdb designates TRBD1, a call that cannot be tested without DNA. The CDR3 runs 13 residues. Germline-derived CDR1 and CDR2 are MNHEY and SVGEGT. This CDR3 reads CASSLDPTGEQYF.

This sequence joins TRBV5-1 and TRBJ1-1; without DNA, the TCRdb call of TRBD1 cannot be checked. The V gene's germline CDR1 is SGHRS and CDR2 YFSETQ. The CDR3 is 14 residues long. CDR3 protein: CASSLGTANTEAFF.

This sequence joins TRBV27 and TRBJ1-1. From germline, CDR1 is MNHEY and CDR2 SMNVEV (reference sequence). There are 12 residues in the CDR3. The CDR3 loop is CASSLLGTEAFF.

The J gene is TRBJ2-7, the V gene TRBV28; TCRdb proposes TRBD1, but this gene call is untestable without DNA. In germline, CDR1 is MDHEN, CDR2 SYDVKM. The CDR3 is 13 residues long. This CDR3 is CASRAQGTYEQYF. The complete variable domain, with remaining parts taken from reference TRBV28 and TRBJ2-7, reads DVKVTQSSRYLVKRTGEKVFLECVQDMDHENMFWYRQDPGLGLRLIYFSYDVKMKEKGDIPEGYSVSREKKERFSLILESASTNQTSMYLCASRAQGTYEQYFGPGTRLTVT.

The gene calls are TRBV28 and TRBJ2-7; TCRdb indicates TRBD1, and absent DNA this call remains unverified. This CDR3 comprises 13 residues. Germline CDR1 MDHEN, CDR2 SYDVKM. The CDR3 sequence: CASSLIGRDEQYF.

CDR3 sequence: CASSYSYAGVNEQFF. The chain joins TRBV6-5 to TRBJ2-1; TCRdb returns TRBD2, unconfirmable since there is no DNA. This CDR3 has 15 amino acids. Germline assignment: CDR1 MNHEY and CDR2 SVGAGI.

J is TRBJ2-1 and V is TRBV7-6. Looked up from germline, CDR1 is SGHVS and CDR2 is FNYEAQ. The CDR3 contains 16 residues. CDR3 amino acids: CASSFPKNGRDNEQFF. The full variable domain, its missing parts supplied by reference TRBV7-6 and TRBJ2-1, is GAGVSQSPRYKVTKRGQDVALRCDPISGHVSLYWYRQALGQGPEFLTYFNYEAQQDKSGLPNDRFSAERPEGSISTLTIQRTEQRDSAMYRCASSFPKNGRDNEQFFGPGTRLTVL.